Below, one TCR beta chain is given with its context. The table lists this clonotype with many counts. Its antigen has not been determined. Per-nucleotide qualities are absent, and no much larger clonotype sits a single base away. The sample's treatment or condition label, decoded: live attenuated yellow fever vaccine strain. At each blood-draw timepoint, two biological replicates of bulk PBMCs were collected. PBMCs were isolated from peripheral blood using a standard Ficoll-Paque protocol. TriZol was used to extract RNA from bulk PBMCs, from CD4 and CD8 fractions, and from dextramer-positive and dextramer-negative fractions. This specimen belongs to a study of T cells after yellow fever vaccination (dated by TCRdb to 2018 to 2020). Study-wide context: Libraries from fractions with low cell numbers were prepared with the SMART-Seq v4 Ultra Low Input RNA kit. To follow T-cell clones before and after both primary and booster YFV17D yellow fever vaccination, bulk TCR alpha and beta repertoires underwent longitudinal sequencing. Two healthy male donors, one aged 18 to 29 and one aged 30 to 39 years, were included in the cohort. Blood was collected at multiple timepoints before and after primary and secondary immunization, and bulk PBMC replicates and cell subsets were isolated. Here is what the overall study found, with its caveats: After the booster, most clones that had expanded after primary vaccination were detected again (about 95% of CD4 and over 75% of CD8), suggesting broad maintenance of memory. A small fraction of clonotypes showed up in both the CD4 and CD8 compartments, probably as a result of convergent recombination. FACS-sorted repertoires could contain abundant contaminating clonotypes from the bulk population, so computational filtering was required. Compared with the primary T-cell response, the secondary T-cell response was faster but weaker, reaching its peak on day 5 rather than on day 15. The study included only two donors, which limits how far the findings can be generalized.

For sequencing, an Illumina NovaSeq 6000 was employed. TCR cDNA was made using 5'RACE template switching, a step that added a universal primer site and unique molecular identifiers. Priming for cDNA synthesis came from both the TCR alpha and TCR beta constant segments. Two PCR steps were used to amplify libraries, with sample barcodes and sequencing adapters being added in the second step. Sequencing of libraries was done on Illumina HiSeq 2500 (2x100 bp) or NovaSeq (2x150 bp). The paper's data handling went like this. MIGEC handled demultiplexing of reads and collapsing into UMI consensus sequences, while MiXCR performed V(D)J alignment. Clonotypes responding to the vaccine were identified with edgeR on replicate PBMC samples, with the criteria of FDR below 0.01 and a log2 fold change above 5 up to day 15. Bulk clonotypes were assigned CD4 or CD8 identity according to which sequenced CD4 or CD8 repertoire held them at higher abundance. In TCRdb, the public reads were trimmed at Q25 with fastp and aligned with MiXCR, with productive beta chains retained. Each record represents a unique CDR3 protein, reported with the most common genes and DNA among its rows. The V and J calls, along with clone size, are taken from TCRdb and not from the paper's own processing. The sample table shows some 250,000 distinct CDR3 sequences, and approximately 3.5% are seen once. In total, the top ten clones hold under 20% of the sample.

Sequences were derived from PBMCs, sampled 15 days after the yellow fever booster vaccination. This TCR was sampled from a man between 18 and 29 years old who received the YFV17D yellow fever vaccine.

CDR3 sequence: CASSPRGPNEKLFF. The DNA sequence follows: TGCGCCAGCAGCCCGAGGGGGCCGAATGAAAAACTGTTTTTT. The chain joins TRBV5-1 to TRBJ1-4, with 7 junctional bases fitting TRBD1. CDR1 and CDR2 are drawn from the germline V gene: SGHRS, YFSETQ. The CDR3 covers 14 residues, taking in both the cysteine and the phenylalanine. Only CDR3 DNA remains: 42 bases, in frame from the first base. Trimmed from V: 4 bases; trimmed from J: 5 bases; junction bases lacking a gene match: 5.